A single sample is the source of the 25 T cell receptor beta chains below, sequenced in a study of OX40 agonist ivuxolimab in advanced cancers. Receptor amplification or capture employed the immunoSEQ multiplex PCR assay. What TCRdb holds here is the immuneACCESS table cut down to in-frame rearrangements. Part of the clones is not present; checked against another copy, under half of the missing clones reflect an unresolved V gene, and the others are unexplained. Within this sample are 65,000 to 90,000 clones, with roughly nine tenths of them counted one time only. The ten largest clones represent approximately 2.5% of the sample. The material was CD4+ or CD8+ T cells sorted from blood, obtained in a trial of the OX40 agonist ivuxolimab. The receptors originated from an adult with an advanced solid tumor such as melanoma, head and neck, liver or kidney cancer.

This clone was detected once. The gene calls are TRBV5-1 and TRBJ2-7; 9 bases are shared with TRBD1. Per the germline V gene, CDR1 is SGHRS and CDR2 is YFSETQ. The V gene end was trimmed by 4 bases and the J gene end by 1 base; junction bases not matched to a gene: 6. This CDR3 contains 15 residues. This CDR3 is CASSRTGERSYEQYF. The CDR3 DNA is TGCGCCAGCAGCAGGACAGGGGAGAGGTCCTACGAGCAGTACTTC.

The chain has TRBV27 and TRBJ2-5; D is possibly TRBD1 or TRBD2 (5 bases each). Germline-derived CDR1 and CDR2 are MNHEY and SMNVEV (reference sequence). This CDR3 comprises 16 residues. V lost 8 bases and J lost 5, with 24 bases in between. The CDR3 reads CASRTGRDASRETQYF. CDR3 nucleotide sequence: TGTGCCAGCCGAACCGGCCGGGACGCCTCTCGGGAGACCCAGTACTTC.

The chain combines TRBV19 with TRBJ2-7, with 8 positions matching TRBD1. V gave up 5 bases and J gave up 1 base; unmatched junction bases: 4. The V gene's germline CDR1 is LNHDA and CDR2 SQIVND (reference sequence). This CDR3 contains 14 residues. In DNA, the CDR3 is TGTGCCAGTAGTGCATGGGACAGGTCCTACGAGCAGTACTTC. Translating gives CASSAWDRSYEQYF.

The genes are TRBV29-1 and TRBJ2-1; 11 nucleotides align to TRBD2. The V and J ends lost 3 bases and 12 bases, in that order; junction bases with no gene match: 7. CDR3 length: 13 amino acids. Germline V gives CDR1 SQVTM, CDR2 ANQGSEA. CDR3 bases: TGCAGCGTTGATCTAGCGGGAGGACTAGGGCAGTTCTTC. Translation: CSVDLAGGLGQFF.

CDR3 sequence (DNA): TGTGCCAGCAGCGGAGGGTACCAAGAGACCCAGTACTTC. It specifies CASSGGYQETQYF. The chain recombines TRBV7-3 with TRBJ2-5; weak D call: TRBD2 (6 bases). The germline V gene has CDR1 SGHTA and CDR2 FQGTGA. The CDR3 loop spans 13 amino acids. The ends were cut back, 5 bases at V and 0 bases at J, with 7 bases in the middle.

This sequence joins TRBV6-5 and TRBJ1-2; D not resolved. The CDR3 is made up of 12 amino acids. In germline, CDR1 is MNHEY, CDR2 SVGAGI. V dropped 6 bases and J dropped 5 bases, with 10 bases sitting between them. For the CDR3, the DNA is TGTGCCAGCAGAACCTACGAGTATGGCTACACCTTC. It is translated as CASRTYEYGYTF.

The chain carries TRBV6-6 and TRBJ2-5; D ambiguous. Germline CDR1 and CDR2: MNHNY and SVGAGI (reference sequence). Trimming cost V 6 bases and J 3 bases, with 8 bases left between them. The CDR3 loop spans 12 amino acids. The CDR3 here is CASSNSEETQYF. CDR3 DNA: TGTGCCAGCAGCAATTCAGAAGAGACCCAGTACTTC.

The rearrangement joins TRBV19 to TRBJ2-1, with TRBD1 identical over 7 bases. Germline-derived CDR1 and CDR2 are LNHDA and SQIVND (reference sequence). V trimming: 5 bases; J trimming: 0 bases; junction bases outside the gene matches: 4. This CDR3 is 15 amino acids long. CDR3 amino acids: CASSLQGSSYNEQFF. DNA for the CDR3: TGTGCCAGTAGTCTACAGGGGAGCTCCTACAATGAGCAGTTCTTC.

J is TRBJ2-1 and V is TRBV30; no reliable D call. The CDR3 is made up of 14 amino acids. Germline V gene lookup returns CDR1 GTSNPN and CDR2 SVGIG (reference sequence). V shed 0 bases and J shed 3 bases, with 9 bases lying between them. The CDR3 sequence is CAWSVWGNYNEQFF. As DNA, the CDR3 is TGTGCCTGGAGTGTCTGGGGAAACTACAATGAGCAGTTCTTC.

CDR3 nucleotides: TGTGCCAGCAGCTTCTACTCTGGAACTGAAGCTTTCTTT. Its protein is CASSFYSGTEAFF. The J gene is TRBJ1-1, the V gene TRBV7-9; D is unresolved. With 3 bases removed from V and 5 bases from J, the gap between germline ends came to 10 bases. This CDR3 has 13 residues. Germline CDR1 SEHNR, CDR2 FQNEAQ (reference sequence).

The chain joins TRBV5-1 to TRBJ1-1, with 10 bases lining up with TRBD1. Trimming cost V 2 bases and J 7 bases; bases outside gene matches: 2. This CDR3 is built from 13 residues. Germline V gene data show CDR1 as SGHRS and CDR2 as YFSETQ. The CDR3 protein is CASSFGQGVEAFF. The CDR3 DNA is TGCGCCAGCAGCTTCGGACAGGGGGTTGAAGCTTTCTTT.

V and J are TRBV4-3 and TRBJ2-1; the D is unclear. This CDR3 region has 14 residues. Germline assignment: CDR1 LGHNA and CDR2 YSLEER. V was cut by 0 bases and J by 4 bases, with 7 bases left in between. The CDR3 loop is CASSQESLYNEQFF. CDR3 nucleotide sequence: TGCGCCAGCAGCCAAGAAAGCCTTTACAATGAGCAGTTCTTC.

CDR3 DNA sequence: TGTGCCAGCAGCTTAGGCGGGGACGGGGGCACTGAAGCTTTCTTT. Amino acid sequence: CASSLGGDGGTEAFF. The chain carries TRBV7-3 and TRBJ1-1, with D maybe TRBD1 (5 bases). Germline V gene lookup returns CDR1 SGHTA and CDR2 FQGTGA. The germline V and J ends were trimmed by 2 bases and 4 bases, with 14 bases remaining between them. This CDR3 has 15 residues.

The chain has TRBV2 and TRBJ1-5; tentative D call: TRBD1 (5 bases). This CDR3 is 14 amino acids long. V lost 2 bases, J lost 2 bases, and 7 bases lay in between. Germline CDR1 is SNHLY and CDR2 is FYNNEI. CDR3 sequence (DNA): TGTGCCAGCAGTGAAACGGGGGGCAATCAGCCCCAGCATTTT. As protein: CASSETGGNQPQHF.

The V call is TRBV2, the J call TRBJ2-2; a weak D match, TRBD2 (6 bases). Trimming pared 8 bases from V and 7 bases from J, leaving 20 bases between. The germline gives CDR1 SNHLY, CDR2 FYNNEI. The CDR3 contains 15 residues. CDR3 in amino acids: CASSPEAGTIGELFF. The CDR3 nucleotides read TGTGCCAGCTCTCCCGAGGCGGGGACGATCGGGGAGCTGTTTTTT.

The chain has TRBV18 and TRBJ1-1; tentatively, D is TRBD1 (6 bases). In germline, CDR1 is KGHSH, CDR2 LQKENI. The V end was cut by 5 bases, the J end by 1 base, with 11 bases between. The CDR3 contains 14 residues. In DNA, the CDR3 is TGTGCCAGCTCAACGGGACACTCGAACACTGAAGCTTTCTTT. It yields the protein CASSTGHSNTEAFF.

V gene TRBV7-2 combines with J gene TRBJ2-3, with D uncertain. CDR1 is SGHTA, CDR2 FQGNSA, per germline. The V gene lost 4 bases and the J gene lost 4 bases, with 9 bases spanning the gap. This CDR3 comprises 13 residues. Here the CDR3 DNA reads TGTGCCAGCAGCTCAGGAGAGGCAGATACGCAGTATTTT. Translation gives CASSSGEADTQYF.

The rearrangement links TRBV7-3 to TRBJ2-1; D remains ambiguous. The CDR3 runs 15 residues. Germline CDR1 is SGHTA and CDR2 is FQGTGA. V lost 1 base and J lost 2, with 9 bases in between. DNA for the CDR3: TGTGCCAGCAGCTTAAGTGGTAGTCCCTACAATGAGCAGTTCTTC. Encoded protein: CASSLSGSPYNEQFF. Full variable domain (outside the CDR3, taken from reference TRBV7-3 and TRBJ2-1): GAGVSQTPSNKVTEKGKYVELRCDPISGHTALYWYRQSLGQGPEFLIYFQGTGAADDSGLPNDRFFAVRPEGSVSTLKIQRTERGDSAVYLCASSLSGSPYNEQFFGPGTRLTVL.

The V gene is TRBV28, the J gene TRBJ2-1, with TRBD1 identical over 8 bases. The trim removed 6 bases at V and 9 bases at J, leaving 7 bases unmatched. The CDR3 has 13 amino acids. CDR1 MDHEN and CDR2 SYDVKM come from the germline V gene. The CDR3 DNA is TGTGCCAGCAGAGAGACAGGGGCTGGTGAGCAGTTCTTC. Translated, it gives CASRETGAGEQFF.

The V call is TRBV7-6, the J call TRBJ1-1; the match to TRBD1 covers 7 bases. Germline-derived CDR1 and CDR2 are SGHVS and FNYEAQ. The junction had 5 bases not matched to a gene; V was cut back by 3 bases and J by 1 base. The CDR3 runs 15 residues. The CDR3 is CASSLAGTANTEAFF. The CDR3 DNA reads TGTGCCAGCAGCTTGGCCGGGACAGCGAACACTGAAGCTTTCTTT.

This CDR3 reads CASSARQGTEAFF. CDR3 sequence (DNA): TGCGCCAGCAGCGCACGGCAGGGAACTGAAGCTTTCTTT. The genes are TRBV10-1 and TRBJ1-1; a weak D match, TRBD1 (5 bases). This CDR3 is built from 13 residues. In germline, CDR1 is WNHNN, CDR2 SYGVQD (reference sequence). V lost 6 bases to trimming and J lost 5 bases, with 13 bases between them.

The gene calls are TRBV7-9 and TRBJ2-1, with D perhaps TRBD1 (6 bases). The ends were cut back, 1 base at V and 10 bases at J, with 17 bases in the middle. The germline V gene encodes CDR1 SEHNR and CDR2 FQNEAQ (reference sequence). The CDR3 consists of 15 residues. The CDR3 loop is CASSLGGPGLIEQFF. The CDR3 bases are TGTGCCAGCAGCTTAGGGGGGCCCGGACTGATAGAGCAGTTCTTC.

The CDR3 DNA sequence: TGTGCCAGCAGTACAGGGGACCAAGAGACCCAGTACTTC. It translates to CASSTGDQETQYF. The chain couples TRBV9 to TRBJ2-5, with 7 bases aligning to TRBD1. Germline CDR1 and CDR2: SGDLS and YYNGEE. The CDR3 extends over 13 amino acids. V was clipped by 5 bases and J by 0 bases; unmatched bases: 1.

The rearrangement uses TRBV6-1 and TRBJ1-2, with unresolved D. The CDR3 length is 14 residues. Trimming took off 2 bases at V and 9 bases at J, with 16 bases between the two ends. Germline-derived CDR1 and CDR2 are MNHNS and SASEGT. CDR3 protein: CASSEFLGVYSYTF. In nucleotides, the CDR3 is TGTGCCAGCAGTGAATTCTTAGGAGTCTACAGCTACACCTTC.

In this sample, this clone turned up a few times. V is TRBV5-8 and J is TRBJ1-4; 8 nucleotides match TRBD1. Per germline, CDR1 SGHTS and CDR2 YDEGEE. The CDR3 consists of 14 residues. V was clipped by 2 bases and J by 8 bases; unmatched bases: 5. The CDR3 nucleotides read TGTGCCAGCAGCTTCGGGACAGGTCGGGAAAAACTGTTTTTT. Translation gives CASSFGTGREKLFF.